The rows below give T cell receptor beta chains drawn from one sample of a study of shared clonotypes between healthy human individuals. The assay was immunoSEQ multiplex PCR, and TCRdb's table has in-frame clones only and misses some. The sample holds approximately 500,000 clones, less than 96% seen once. The sequenced sample consisted of naive CD4+ T cells sorted from blood. The origin of the receptors is a woman in her twenties or thirties in good health. The CDR3 runs from the conserved cysteine through the conserved F or W. Fields, in order: V gene, clone size, J gene, D gene, CDR3 DNA, CDR3 protein. D genes are given only for firm matches. Size tells how often a clone was seen (once, few, many) or the class of an expanded clone, and some rows leave it out.

TRBV28,-,TRBJ2-7,TRBD2,TGTGCCAGCAGTTCCCCGACTAGCGGGAGATTCAACGAGCAGTACTTC,CASSSPTSGRFNEQYF
TRBV10-1,-,TRBJ2-5,-,TGCGCCAGCAGTGATCAGGCACTCCAAGAGACCCAGTACTTC,CASSDQALQETQYF
TRBV28,-,TRBJ1-3,TRBD1,TGTGCCAGCAGTTCCCCTTCCGACAGGGGTAGGCACACCATATATTTT,CASSSPSDRGRHTIYF
TRBV7-2,-,TRBJ2-5,-,TGTGCCAGCAGCTTAGTAACGTGGCAGGGCAGGGAGACCCAGTACTTC,CASSLVTWQGRETQYF
TRBV18,-,TRBJ2-7,TRBD2,TGTGCCAGCTCACCACTCTTAGCGGGATCCTCCTACGAGCAGTACTTC,CASSPLLAGSSYEQYF
TRBV28,-,TRBJ1-2,-,TGTGCCAGCAGTTTAGGGGGGTATGGCTACACCTTC,CASSLGGYGYTF
TRBV28,-,TRBJ1-5,-,TGTGCCAGCAGTTATACCTGGACGTATTCAATGGACCTTAGCAATCAGCCCCAGCATTTT,CASSYTWTYSMDLSNQPQHF
TRBV6-6,-,TRBJ1-2,-,TGTGCCAGCAGTCGTCGGGCGGCGGCAGTAGAGGGTGGCTACACCTTC,CASSRRAAAVEGGYTF
TRBV13,-,TRBJ2-7,-,TGTGCCAGCAGCCCCGGGCAGGTGGGGTACGAGCAGTACTTC,CASSPGQVGYEQYF
TRBV6-1,-,TRBJ2-1,-,TGTGCCACACTGCCGGACAGCTCCCTTCAGTTCTTC,CATLPDSSLQFF
TRBV5-5,once,TRBJ2-7,-,TGTGCCAGCAGCCTGACGGGGGAGAGCTACGAGCAGTACTTC,CASSLTGESYEQYF
TRBV27,-,TRBJ1-2,-,TGTGCCAGCAGTTCCCCAGACAGACTACACTACACCTTC,CASSSPDRLHYTF
TRBV5-6,once,TRBJ2-1,-,TGTGCCAGCAGCTCCAGCATCCCCTCCTACAATGAGCAGTTCTTC,CASSSSIPSYNEQFF
TRBV6-1,-,TRBJ2-7,-,TGTGCCAGCCCCACCGGGACCCAACGGGTCGAGCAGTACTTC,CASPTGTQRVEQYF
TRBV19,-,TRBJ1-2,-,TGTGCCAGTAGTATCCGACAGAACTATGGCTACACCTTC,CASSIRQNYGYTF
TRBV5-4,once,TRBJ1-4,TRBD1,TGTGCCAGCAGCCTGACAGGGGGAAAGAGGACTAATGAAAAACTGTTTTTT,CASSLTGGKRTNEKLFF
TRBV11-2,-,TRBJ1-5,TRBD1,TGTGCCAGCAGTCCGGCCGGGACAGGGGGTCAGCCCCAGCATTTT,CASSPAGTGGQPQHF
TRBV11-3,-,TRBJ1-1,-,TGTGCCAGCAGCTCAGGGTCGGGGGACGGAGCTTTCTTT,CASSSGSGDGAFF
TRBV7-2,-,TRBJ1-1,-,TGTGCCAGCAGCACACAATTACGTAGCACTGAAGCTTTCTTT,CASSTQLRSTEAFF
TRBV7-9,-,TRBJ2-7,-,TGTGCCAGCAGTCTCGTAGGGGGTGGTTCCTACGAGCAGTACTTC,CASSLVGGGSYEQYF
TRBV11-2,-,TRBJ1-1,-,TGTGCCAGCAGCTTAGTACAGGGAGACACTGAAGCTTTCTTT,CASSLVQGDTEAFF
TRBV27,once,TRBJ1-2,-,TGTGCCAGCAGTTTATTAAGGGCTTCTGGCTACACCTTC,CASSLLRASGYTF
TRBV7-9,once,TRBJ2-5,TRBD2,TGTGCCAGCAGCCGTTGGGGAAGCGGGAGAAAAGAGACCCAGTACTTC,CASSRWGSGRKETQYF
TRBV7-2,-,TRBJ2-7,TRBD2,TGTGCCAGCAGCTCTGCCGGGACTAGCGGTCACGAGCAGTACTTC,CASSSAGTSGHEQYF
TRBV11-2,-,TRBJ1-5,-,TGTGCCAGCAGCTTGTTAGATAGCAATCAGCCCCAGCATTTT,CASSLLDSNQPQHF
TRBV7-2,-,TRBJ2-7,-,TGTGCCAGCAGCTTAACAGGAGGGCCGGGCTACGAGCAGTACTTC,CASSLTGGPGYEQYF
TRBV2,-,TRBJ2-7,TRBD1,TGTGCCAGCCACGGACAGGGGGCGGCCGAGCAGTACTTC,CASHGQGAAEQYF
TRBV5-5,-,TRBJ2-3,-,TGTGCCAGCAGCCCTACTGCAACCACAGATACGCAGTATTTT,CASSPTATTDTQYF
TRBV5-1,once,TRBJ2-2,-,TGCGCCAGCAGCTTGCCGGATAGCGGAAACACCGGGGAGCTGTTTTTT,CASSLPDSGNTGELFF
TRBV4-2,-,TRBJ2-3,-,TGTGCCAGCAGCCAAGAGAGGGGTCTCACAGATACGCAGTATTTT,CASSQERGLTDTQYF
TRBV18,-,TRBJ1-4,TRBD1,TGTGCCAGCTCAAACAGGGGTGCTAATGAAAAACTGTTTTTT,CASSNRGANEKLFF
TRBV5-1,-,TRBJ1-5,-,TGCGCCAGCAGCTTGGAGCCGACAGGAACGTTCCCGCCCCAGCATTTT,CASSLEPTGTFPPQHF
TRBV28,once,TRBJ2-2,-,TGTGCCAGCATCGGAGGAGGGACGGCAGGGGAGCTGTTTTTT,CASIGGGTAGELFF
TRBV6-1,-,TRBJ2-7,TRBD2,TGTGCCAGCAGAGTAGCGGGAGACCTCTACGAGCAGTACTTC,CASRVAGDLYEQYF
TRBV11-1,-,TRBJ2-7,-,TGTGCCAGCAGCCAGCGGGACAGCCGATACGAGCAGTACTTC,CASSQRDSRYEQYF
TRBV18,-,TRBJ1-2,-,TGTGCCAGCTCACGGGGGCGTACGGCAGATGGCTACACCTTC,CASSRGRTADGYTF
TRBV30,few,TRBJ1-2,-,TGTGCCTGGCTCACCTCAGGGGTCCGTGGCTACACCTTC,CAWLTSGVRGYTF
TRBV6-5,-,TRBJ1-5,TRBD1,TGTGCCAGCAGAACGGGACAGGGACGCAATCAGCCCCAGCATTTT,CASRTGQGRNQPQHF
TRBV30,-,TRBJ2-2,TRBD2,TGTGCCTGGAGGATTAGCGGGAGGTGGGTCGGGGAGCTGTTTTTT,CAWRISGRWVGELFF
TRBV16,once,TRBJ2-7,-,TGTGCCAGCAGCCTTAGCCGTAACTCCTACGAGCAGTACTTC,CASSLSRNSYEQYF
TRBV7-8,-,TRBJ2-3,TRBD1,TGTGCCAGCAGCTTACGGGACAGCTTCACAGATACGCAGTATTTT,CASSLRDSFTDTQYF
TRBV5-1,-,TRBJ1-2,TRBD1,TGCGCCAGCAGCATAGGACAGGGGGTCGGCTACACCTTC,CASSIGQGVGYTF
TRBV15,-,TRBJ2-4,TRBD2,TGTGCCACCAGCAGGAGACTAGCGGGAATACTAGCCAAAAACATTCAGTACTTC,CATSRRLAGILAKNIQYF
TRBV7-7,once,TRBJ2-7,TRBD1,TGTGCCAGCAGCTTCCGACGGACAGGAATGACCTACGAGCAGTACTTC,CASSFRRTGMTYEQYF
TRBV28,-,TRBJ2-7,-,TGTGCCAGCAGTTTAGTGGGGCAGGGGTTGAGCGAGCAGTACTTC,CASSLVGQGLSEQYF
TRBV28,-,TRBJ1-2,TRBD1,TGTGCCAGCATCCCGGGACAGGAGTTCTATGGCTACACCTTC,CASIPGQEFYGYTF
TRBV12-5,-,TRBJ2-1,-,TGTGCTAGTGGTTTGGTGAGCGGCGAGCAGTTCTTC,CASGLVSGEQFF
TRBV10-1,-,TRBJ2-2,-,TGCGCCAGCAGTACACAGGGATCCGGGGAGCTGTTTTTT,CASSTQGSGELFF
TRBV4-1,-,TRBJ2-3,TRBD2,TGCGCCAGCAGCCAAGGACCTGTAGCGGGAGTGCTAGATACGCAGTATTTT,CASSQGPVAGVLDTQYF
TRBV2,-,TRBJ2-7,TRBD2,TGTGCCAGCCGTAGCGGGAGGGCCGCCTACGAGCAGTACTTC,CASRSGRAAYEQYF
TRBV20-1,-,TRBJ1-1,-,TGCAGTCTTGACGGGAACACTGAAGCTTTCTTT,CSLDGNTEAFF
TRBV7-8,-,TRBJ2-1,TRBD2,TGTGCCAGCAGCTTGGGACTAGCGGGGATTCTTTCGGTCAATGAGCAGTTCTTC,CASSLGLAGILSVNEQFF
TRBV19,-,TRBJ2-7,-,TGTGCCAGTAGTGAGAGTGTGGGGGCGAGCTCCTACGAGCAGTACTTC,CASSESVGASSYEQYF
TRBV6-5,-,TRBJ2-7,-,TGTGCCAGCAGTTACCTGGGTCGCGAGTCCTACGAGCAGTACTTC,CASSYLGRESYEQYF
TRBV11-2,-,TRBJ1-1,TRBD1,TGTGCCAGCAGCCGATGGGACAGAGAAAACACTGAAGCTTTCTTT,CASSRWDRENTEAFF
TRBV28,-,TRBJ2-1,-,TGTGCCAGCAGTGTACAGGGTAATGAGCAGTTCTTC,CASSVQGNEQFF
TRBV7-3,-,TRBJ2-3,-,TGTGCCAGCAGCTTAATGCCCCGTTTGGGCACAGATACGCAGTATTTT,CASSLMPRLGTDTQYF
TRBV27,-,TRBJ2-7,-,TGTGCCAGCAGTCCCCTCTATGCTAGCTTCCACGAGCAGTACTTC,CASSPLYASFHEQYF